Following are 10 T cell receptor beta chains from one sample sequenced in a study of T cell changes during pregnancy in multiple sclerosis. Profiling relied on immunoSEQ multiplex PCR, and the TCRdb table lists in-frame clones only, not all of them. Of 25,000 to 35,000 clones in the sample, about 89% were seen once. This specimen was CD4+ T cells from peripheral blood mononuclear cells, taken in the first trimester of pregnancy. These receptors were collected from a female donor in good health, enrolled as a control in a pregnancy study.

This rearrangement joins TRBV4-1 to TRBJ1-4, with no clear D. This CDR3 is 16 amino acids long. Germline V gene data show CDR1 as MGHRA and CDR2 as YSYEKL. The ends were cut back, 2 bases at V and 5 bases at J, with 15 bases in the middle. In DNA, the CDR3 is TGCGCCAGCAGCCAAAGGTCCCTAGGTTTAAATGAAAAACTGTTTTTT. This codes for CASSQRSLGLNEKLFF.

CDR3 region: CASRGQGTDTQYF. Here the CDR3 DNA reads TGTGCCAGCAGGGGACAGGGCACAGATACGCAGTATTTT. This chain links TRBV28 with TRBJ2-3, with 8 bases fitting TRBD1. The CDR3 covers 13 residues. V dropped 6 bases and J dropped 1; count of bases not matched to a gene: 0. The germline V gene encodes CDR1 MDHEN and CDR2 SYDVKM.

The chain recombines TRBV5-1 with TRBJ2-1, with 9 bases lining up with TRBD2. Germline assignment: CDR1 SGHRS and CDR2 YFSETQ. This CDR3 is built from 17 residues. After removal of 2 bases from V and 4 bases from J, the junction contained 10 bases not matched to a gene. The CDR3 is CASSLMTLAGLYNEQFF. The CDR3, as DNA: TGCGCCAGCAGCTTAATGACCCTAGCGGGGCTTTACAATGAGCAGTTCTTC.

The V and J genes are TRBV30 and TRBJ1-2; possibly TRBD1 for D (5 bases). This CDR3 is built from 14 residues. V shed 3 bases and J shed 5 bases, with 16 bases lying between them. Germline V gives CDR1 GTSNPN, CDR2 SVGIG (reference sequence). The CDR3 loop is CAWRMMTVKYGYTF. CDR3 bases: TGTGCCTGGAGGATGATGACAGTAAAATATGGCTACACCTTC.

This clone was observed a single time. The V call is TRBV20-1, the J call TRBJ2-5; D remains unclear. Between the trimmed V and J ends, which lost 3 bases and 5 bases, there was a span of 7 bases. The length of the CDR3 is 11 residues. CDR1 and CDR2 (germline): DFQATT, SNEGSKA (reference sequence). The CDR3 is CSASFVETQYF. The CDR3 nucleotides are TGCAGTGCTAGTTTCGTGGAGACCCAGTACTTC.

The J gene is TRBJ2-3, the V gene TRBV5-1; D unclear. V lost 0 bases and J lost 2, with 10 bases in between. The CDR3 consists of 15 residues. The germline gives CDR1 SGHRS, CDR2 YFSETQ. The CDR3 DNA reads as TGCGCCAGCAGCTTGGTAGCAGAAGACACAGATACGCAGTATTTT. It specifies CASSLVAEDTDTQYF.

The chain joins TRBV29-1 to TRBJ2-7; 9 positions match TRBD1. Germline loops: CDR1 SQVTM, CDR2 ANQGSEA. The V gene end was trimmed by 5 bases and the J gene end by 0 bases; junction bases not matched to a gene: 5. This CDR3 is built from 14 residues. The CDR3 sequence: CSVSGTGSSYEQYF. The CDR3 nucleotides are TGCAGCGTTTCCGGGACAGGGAGCTCCTACGAGCAGTACTTC.

The V gene is TRBV5-1, the J gene TRBJ2-2, with TRBD2 matching over 7 bases. This CDR3 comprises 16 residues. The V and J ends lost 3 bases and 2 bases, in that order; junction bases with no gene match: 7. Germline CDR1 is SGHRS and CDR2 is YFSETQ. The CDR3 nucleotides read TGCGCCAGCAGCTCAGAAGCGGGGCTAAACACCGGGGAGCTGTTTTTT. Protein: CASSSEAGLNTGELFF.

The CDR3 bases are TGTGCCAGCAGTACAGGGGGCGCCGATACGCAGTATTTT. It yields the protein CASSTGGADTQYF. The V and J genes are TRBV2 and TRBJ2-3, with 9 nucleotides matching TRBD1. The V gene's germline CDR1 is SNHLY and CDR2 FYNNEI. The CDR3 runs to 13 residues. Trimming cost V 5 bases and J 6 bases; bases outside gene matches: 3.

The rearrangement joins TRBV6-1 to TRBJ1-1; 9 nucleotides line up with TRBD1. The germline gives CDR1 MNHNS, CDR2 SASEGT. The CDR3 is made up of 15 amino acids. Trimming cost V 6 bases and J 4 bases; bases outside gene matches: 9. Here the CDR3 reads CASRELTGGTTEAFF. CDR3 nucleotides: TGTGCCAGCAGAGAACTGACAGGGGGAACCACTGAAGCTTTCTTT.